These 13 T cell receptor beta chains came from one sample sequenced in a study of cytomegalovirus exposure and HLA in healthy donors. Vbeta (60) and Jbeta (13) primers were used in the PCR. The protocol was immunoSEQ multiplex PCR, while the TCRdb copy is restricted to in-frame clones and leaves out a portion. The data show about 79,000 clones, and the top ten clones hold about 4.2%. The specimen was PBMCs. Receptor source: a man aged 25 to 45 in good health and CMV-seronegative.

The chain recombines TRBV2 with TRBJ2-5; D not resolved. CDR1 is SNHLY and CDR2 is FYNNEI in the germline V gene. The CDR3 has 11 residues. V dropped 4 bases and J dropped 4 bases, with 4 bases sitting between them. CDR3 loop: CASSAGETQYF. The CDR3, as DNA: TGTGCCAGCAGTGCAGGAGAGACCCAGTACTTC.

This chain uses TRBV9 with TRBJ1-2; 7 bases align to TRBD1. With 4 bases clipped from V and 1 base from J, the junction kept 7 bases outside the gene matches. The CDR3 is 15 amino acids. Germline CDR1 and CDR2: SGDLS and YYNGEE. CDR3 in amino acids: CASSPGTESNYGYTF. CDR3 sequence (DNA): TGTGCCAGCAGCCCGGGGACAGAGAGTAACTATGGCTACACCTTC.

The chain employs TRBV6-1 and TRBJ2-1; 8 positions match TRBD2. After removal of 7 bases from V and 0 bases from J, the junction contained 5 bases not matched to a gene. The CDR3 runs to 15 residues. CDR1 is MNHNS, CDR2 SASEGT, per germline. The CDR3 protein is CASTLLAASYNEQFF. CDR3 DNA sequence: TGTGCCAGCACTCTACTAGCGGCCTCCTACAATGAGCAGTTCTTC.

The chain carries TRBV7-9 and TRBJ2-1; 10 nucleotides align to TRBD2. The CDR3 sequence is 16 residues long. V shed 5 bases and J 2 bases; nucleotides not matched to a gene: 6. Per the germline V gene, CDR1 is SEHNR and CDR2 is FQNEAQ (reference sequence). CDR3 in DNA: TGTGCCAGCAGCCCACCTAGCGGGGGCCCCTACAATGAGCAGTTCTTC. Its protein is CASSPPSGGPYNEQFF.

The gene calls are TRBV4-1 and TRBJ1-1, with D uncertain. Germline V CDR1 and CDR2: MGHRA, YSYEKL. The V end was cut by 0 bases, the J end by 5 bases, with 10 bases between. The CDR3 covers 14 residues. CDR3: CASSQEAGWTEAFF. The CDR3 DNA reads TGCGCCAGCAGCCAAGAGGCGGGGTGGACTGAAGCTTTCTTT.

The V call is TRBV4-2, the J call TRBJ2-7, with 7 positions matching TRBD2. V dropped 1 base and J dropped 3; count of bases not matched to a gene: 9. The CDR3 contains 16 residues. Germline-derived CDR1 and CDR2 are LGHNA and YNFKEQ. The CDR3 DNA follows: TGTGCCAGCAGCCAAGTGGAAGCGGGGAGCCACTACGAGCAGTACTTC. This encodes CASSQVEAGSHYEQYF.

The J gene is TRBJ1-1, the V gene TRBV11-2; TRBD1 might be the D (6 bases). CDR3 size: 15 residues. Germline CDR1 is SGHAT and CDR2 is FQNNGV. The V gene lost 0 bases and the J gene lost 4 bases, with 12 bases spanning the gap. The DNA for the CDR3 is TGTGCCAGCAGCTTAGATCGGGGGGGCGGCACTGAAGCTTTCTTT. Translation: CASSLDRGGGTEAFF.

The CDR3 DNA follows: TGTGCCAGCAGTTACTCGACAGGCTTGGATTCACCCCTCCACTTT. The encoded protein is CASSYSTGLDSPLHF. The rearrangement uses TRBV6-5 and TRBJ1-6; tentatively, D is TRBD1 (6 bases). Per germline, CDR1 MNHEY and CDR2 SVGAGI. This CDR3 spans 15 amino acids. V was pared by 0 bases and J by 8 bases, with 11 bases between.

V and J are TRBV29-1 and TRBJ2-1; D possibly corresponds to TRBD2 (5 bases). This CDR3 contains 16 residues. V lost 3 bases and J lost 5, with 20 bases in between. Germline V gene data show CDR1 as SQVTM and CDR2 as ANQGSEA. The CDR3 DNA follows: TGCAGCGTTGATCGGCGGGCAGACGCTTCCGACAATGAGCAGTTCTTC. Translating it yields CSVDRRADASDNEQFF.

This chain uses TRBV11-3 with TRBJ2-7; the match to TRBD1 covers 7 bases. The CDR3 loop spans 12 amino acids. In germline, CDR1 is SGHNT, CDR2 YENEEA. Germline trimming cut 3 bases from V and 6 bases from J; bases unmatched to any gene: 2. CDR3 amino acids: CASSFYRGEQYF. The CDR3 coding sequence is TGTGCCAGCAGCTTCTACAGGGGCGAGCAGTACTTC.

To note about this clone: The same CDR3 also results from other DNA sequences found in this sample. The chain recombines TRBV5-1 with TRBJ2-5; no firm D call. Germline V gives CDR1 SGHRS, CDR2 YFSETQ. The CDR3 contains 18 residues. The CDR3 DNA follows: TGCGCACCCAGCTTGGTTCCCTACGAGGCCAGTTCCCGGGAGACCCAGTACTTC. This sequence encodes CAPSLVPYEASSRETQYF. Full variable domain (missing parts from reference TRBV5-1 and TRBJ2-5): KAGVTQTPRYLIKTRGQQVTLSCSPISGHRSVSWYQQTPGQGLQFLFEYFSETQRNKGNFPGRFSGRQFSNSRSEMNVSTLELGDSALYLCAPSLVPYEASSRETQYFGPGTRLLVL.

The gene calls are TRBV9 and TRBJ1-1, with 7 bases aligning to TRBD1. The J segment lost 2 bases and the V segment lost 4 bases, leaving 2 bases of the junction unmatched. Germline-derived CDR1 and CDR2 are SGDLS and YYNGEE. CDR3 length: 13 amino acids. In DNA, the CDR3 is TGTGCCAGCAGCTCAGGGGGTAACACTGAAGCTTTCTTT. It encodes CASSSGGNTEAFF.

This sequence joins TRBV5-1 and TRBJ2-5; 7 bases match TRBD2. The CDR3 runs 15 residues. The V segment lost 4 bases and the J segment 2 bases; nucleotides outside the gene matches: 8. Germline V gives CDR1 SGHRS, CDR2 YFSETQ. This chain's CDR3 is CASSGIWGGQETQYF. CDR3 DNA sequence: TGCGCCAGCAGCGGAATATGGGGGGGACAAGAGACCCAGTACTTC.